Included here is one TCR beta chain sequence, with context. The PCR had 60 Vbeta and 13 Jbeta primers. Clones were read by immunoSEQ multiplex PCR, and TCRdb kept only the in-frame ones, dropping some. The sample has about 89,000 clones, about four fifths seen once. Germline V gene sequence: CDR1 MNHEY, CDR2 SMNVEV (reference sequence). The CDR3 is 15 residues long. V was cut by 6 bases and J by 2 bases, with 14 bases left in between. This entry is derived from a study of cytomegalovirus exposure and HLA in healthy donors. This TCR came from a female donor in good health and CMV-seropositive. The genes are TRBV27 and TRBJ1-5; D remains unclear. The material sequenced was PBMCs. The CDR3 reads CASRAWEGGNQPQHF. Written as DNA, the CDR3 is TGTGCCAGCAGGGCATGGGAGGGAGGCAATCAGCCCCAGCATTTT.